The 9 T cell receptor beta chains reported below all come from one sample, sequenced in a study of blood T cell repertoires in COVID-19. The repertoire was sequenced with immunoSEQ multiplex PCR; TCRdb's copy has only in-frame clones and lacks some. The repertoire consists of 80,000 or so clones, with over 75% occurring once and the leading ten covering 10% to 15%. Sequencing used peripheral blood. The receptors were sampled from a man older than 75 with acute or convalescent COVID-19.

In its sample, this clone was seen a few times. The genes are TRBV3-1 (or the pseudogene TRBV3-2) and TRBJ2-4; 10 nucleotides align to TRBD1. Germline CDR1 is LGHDT and CDR2 is YNNKEL (reference sequence). The CDR3 loop spans 16 amino acids. V shed 1 base, J shed 7 bases, and the junction held 7 bases outside the gene matches. CDR3 coding DNA: TGTGCCAGCAGCCAAGTCGACGGGACAGGGGTGAACATTCAGTACTTC. Translation: CASSQVDGTGVNIQYF.

The J gene is TRBJ2-2, the V gene TRBV30; D is ambiguous. This CDR3 comprises 12 residues. The germline V and J ends were trimmed by 4 bases and 1 base, with 4 bases remaining between them. Germline V gene lookup returns CDR1 GTSNPN and CDR2 SVGIG (reference sequence). CDR3 nucleotides: TGTGCCTGGAACAAGAACACCGGGGAGCTGTTTTTT. Protein sequence: CAWNKNTGELFF.

The rearrangement joins TRBV30 to TRBJ1-2; 7 nucleotides match TRBD1. CDR3 length: 15 amino acids. V was pared by 2 bases and J by 7 bases, with 13 bases of the junction left unmatched. CDR1 and CDR2 (germline): GTSNPN, SVGIG (reference sequence). CDR3 protein: CAWSPPTMNRGGYTF. CDR3 in DNA: TGTGCCTGGAGTCCACCGACGATGAACAGGGGTGGCTACACCTTC.

The J gene is TRBJ1-5, the V gene TRBV2, with 9 bases that match TRBD1. The CDR3 has 15 amino acids. Germline assignment: CDR1 SNHLY and CDR2 FYNNEI. The ends lost 4 bases at V and 4 bases at J; junction bases unmatched: 5. CDR3 loop: CASSGQDRGNQPQHF. The CDR3 bases are TGTGCCAGCAGTGGGCAGGACAGGGGAAATCAGCCCCAGCATTTT.

The chain couples TRBV5-1 to TRBJ1-2, with 8 positions matching TRBD1. V was pared by 0 bases and J by 6 bases, with 4 bases of the junction left unmatched. From germline, CDR1 is SGHRS and CDR2 YFSETQ. CDR3 length: 14 amino acids. The CDR3 here is CASSLVQGADGYTF. CDR3 nucleotides: TGCGCCAGCAGCTTGGTCCAGGGGGCAGATGGCTACACCTTC.

This chain uses TRBV4-1 with TRBJ2-1; D is perhaps TRBD2 (7 bases). The V end lost 1 base, the J end lost 9 bases, and 19 bases lay between the germline ends. Germline values: CDR1 MGHRA, CDR2 YSYEKL. This CDR3 contains 16 residues. CDR3 loop: CASSQGRSGGPGEQFF. DNA of the CDR3: TGCGCCAGCAGCCAAGGTCGCTCCGGGGGGCCGGGTGAGCAGTTCTTC.

The chain employs TRBV6-5 and TRBJ1-1, with 9 bases matching TRBD1. Germline assignment: CDR1 MNHEY and CDR2 SVGAGI. The CDR3 length is 14 residues. The trim removed 6 bases at V and 3 bases at J, leaving 5 bases unmatched. CDR3 sequence (DNA): TGTGCCAGCAGGGGAAGGGACAGGGACACTGAAGCTTTCTTT. It codes for CASRGRDRDTEAFF.

V usage is TRBV2 and J usage is TRBJ2-3; 8 bases are shared with TRBD2. Germline V CDR1 and CDR2: SNHLY, FYNNEI. This CDR3 is 16 amino acids long. V shed 6 bases, J shed 0 bases, and the junction held 8 bases outside the gene matches. In DNA form, the CDR3 reads TGTGCCAGCAGGTCGAGGGCGGGGGGAAGCACAGATACGCAGTATTTT. The encoded protein is CASRSRAGGSTDTQYF.

The gene calls are TRBV7-3 and TRBJ2-7; 9 bases agree with TRBD1. Losses at the gene ends were 5 bases for V and 1 base for J; bases not matched to a gene: 6. CDR1 and CDR2 from the germline V gene are SGHTA and FQGTGA. The length of the CDR3 is 15 residues. In nucleotides, the CDR3 is TGTGCCAGCAGCCCTGGGACAGGGCGATCCTACGAGCAGTACTTC. Translated: CASSPGTGRSYEQYF.